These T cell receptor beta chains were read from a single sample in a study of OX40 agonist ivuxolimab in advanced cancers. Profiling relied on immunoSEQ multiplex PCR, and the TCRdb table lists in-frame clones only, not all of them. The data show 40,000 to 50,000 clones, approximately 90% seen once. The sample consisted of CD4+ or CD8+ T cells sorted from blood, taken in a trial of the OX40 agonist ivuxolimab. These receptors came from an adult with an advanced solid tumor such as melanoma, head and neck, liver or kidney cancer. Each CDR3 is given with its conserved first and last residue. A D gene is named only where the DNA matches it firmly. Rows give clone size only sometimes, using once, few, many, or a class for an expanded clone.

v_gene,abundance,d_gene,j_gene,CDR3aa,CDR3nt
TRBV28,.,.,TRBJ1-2,CASRPVRAYGYTF,TGTGCCAGCAGGCCAGTCCGGGCGTATGGCTACACCTTC
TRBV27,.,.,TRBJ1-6,CASRTAPGVSYNSPLHF,TGTGCCAGCAGGACTGCACCGGGAGTTTCCTATAATTCACCCCTCCACTTT
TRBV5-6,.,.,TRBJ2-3,CASSLYPSPAGDTQYF,TGTGCCAGCAGCTTGTACCCCAGCCCGGCGGGAGATACGCAGTATTTT
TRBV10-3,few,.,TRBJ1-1,CAIGLNTEAFF,TGTGCCATCGGATTGAACACTGAAGCTTTCTTT
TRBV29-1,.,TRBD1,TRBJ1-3,CSVLTGAGNTIYF,TGCAGCGTCCTTACAGGGGCTGGAAACACCATATATTTT
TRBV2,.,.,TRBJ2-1,CASSEYRAAYNEQFF,TGTGCCAGCAGTGAATACAGGGCGGCCTACAATGAGCAGTTCTTC
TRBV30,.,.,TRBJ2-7,CAWRHGTSFSYEQYF,TGTGCCTGGAGGCATGGGACGTCCTTCTCCTACGAGCAGTACTTC
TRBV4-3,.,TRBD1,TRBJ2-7,CASSQATGTGVNEQYF,TGCGCCAGCAGCCAAGCTACCGGGACAGGGGTTAACGAGCAGTACTTC
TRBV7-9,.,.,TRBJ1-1,CASSHGQPIEAFF,TGTGCCAGCAGCCACGGACAGCCGATTGAAGCTTTCTTT
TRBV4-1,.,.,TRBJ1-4,CASSQDRELFF,TGCGCCAGCAGCCAAGACAGGGAACTGTTTTTT
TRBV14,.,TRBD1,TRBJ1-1,CASSRRGHTEAFF,TGTGCCAGCAGCCGCAGGGGGCATACTGAAGCTTTCTTT
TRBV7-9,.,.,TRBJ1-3,CASIPEGSSGNTIYF,TGTGCCAGCATTCCCGAGGGGAGCTCTGGAAACACCATATATTTT
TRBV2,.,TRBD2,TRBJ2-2,CASSVGTSGGQGELFF,TGTGCCAGCAGTGTCGGGACTAGCGGGGGGCAAGGGGAGCTGTTTTTT
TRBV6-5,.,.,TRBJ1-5,CASSYSGGKPQHF,TGTGCCAGCAGTTACTCCGGAGGCAAGCCCCAGCATTTT
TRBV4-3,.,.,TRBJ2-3,CASSQDRGRDTQYF,TGCGCCAGCAGCCAAGATCGGGGGCGGGATACGCAGTATTTT
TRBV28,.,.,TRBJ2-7,CASSPRTISYEQYF,TGTGCCAGCAGTCCACGGACTATTTCCTACGAGCAGTACTTC
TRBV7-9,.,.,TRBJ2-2,CASSHPPTGELFF,TGTGCCAGCAGCCACCCCCCCACCGGGGAGCTGTTTTTT
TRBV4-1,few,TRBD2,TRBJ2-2,CASSQEGLANTGELFF,TGCGCCAGCAGCCAAGAGGGACTAGCGAACACCGGGGAGCTGTTTTTT
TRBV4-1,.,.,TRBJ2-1,CASSQDLGGNEQFF,TGCGCCAGCAGCCAAGATTTGGGGGGCAATGAGCAGTTCTTC
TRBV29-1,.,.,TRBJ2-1,CSVESRGAYNEQFF,TGCAGCGTTGAATCGAGGGGGGCTTACAATGAGCAGTTCTTC
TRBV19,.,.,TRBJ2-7,CASSIGQGYEQYF,TGTGCCAGTAGTATTGGCCAGGGCTACGAGCAGTACTTC
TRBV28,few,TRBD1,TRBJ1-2,CASSITPKTGGANYGYTF,TGTGCCAGCAGTATAACCCCTAAAACAGGGGGCGCTAACTATGGCTACACCTTC
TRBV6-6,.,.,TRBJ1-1,CASSYKNTEAFF,TGTGCCAGCAGTTACAAGAACACTGAAGCTTTCTTT
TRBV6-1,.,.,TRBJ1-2,CASSEVNRVDGYTF,TGTGCCAGCAGTGAAGTGAACAGGGTGGATGGCTACACCTTC
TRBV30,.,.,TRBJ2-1,CAWSVVAGWRGDEQFF,TGTGCCTGGAGTGTTGTGGCGGGGTGGCGGGGAGATGAGCAGTTCTTC
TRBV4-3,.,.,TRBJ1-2,CASSQDGAYDGYTF,TGCGCCAGCAGCCAAGATGGGGCCTACGATGGCTACACCTTC
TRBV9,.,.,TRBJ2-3,CASSVVEGAADTQYF,TGTGCCAGCAGCGTAGTGGAGGGGGCAGCAGATACGCAGTATTTT
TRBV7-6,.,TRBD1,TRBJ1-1,CASSSRQGTNTEAFF,TGTGCCAGCAGCTCCCGACAGGGAACGAACACTGAAGCTTTCTTT
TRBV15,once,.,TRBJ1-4,CATQVEEVKGMNEKLFF,TGTGCCACCCAGGTAGAGGAAGTGAAGGGAATGAATGAAAAACTGTTTTTT
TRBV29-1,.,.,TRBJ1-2,CSILDDGYTF,TGCAGTATCTTAGACGATGGCTACACCTTC
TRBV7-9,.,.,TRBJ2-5,CASSPSAEETQYF,TGTGCCAGCAGCCCGAGCGCCGAAGAGACCCAGTACTTC
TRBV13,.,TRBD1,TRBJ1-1,CASSAGGGRPNTEAFF,TGTGCCAGCAGCGCAGGGGGGGGCAGGCCGAACACTGAAGCTTTCTTT
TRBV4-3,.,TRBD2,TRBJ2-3,CASSQDGLAGGDTQYF,TGCGCCAGCAGCCAAGATGGGCTAGCGGGGGGAGATACGCAGTATTTT
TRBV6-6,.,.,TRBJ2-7,CASSLSGGLEEQYF,TGTGCCAGCAGTCTCTCTGGGGGGCTGGAGGAGCAGTACTTC
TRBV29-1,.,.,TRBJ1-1,CSARGLTEAFF,TGCAGCGCCAGGGGCCTTACTGAAGCTTTCTTT
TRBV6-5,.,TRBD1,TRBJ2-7,CASSRGQGPMDEQYF,TGTGCCAGCAGCCGAGGACAGGGGCCCATGGACGAGCAGTACTTC
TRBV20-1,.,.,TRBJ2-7,CSARDSYEQYF,TGCAGTGCTAGAGACAGCTACGAGCAGTACTTC
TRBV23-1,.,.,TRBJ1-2,CASSQPGRGRGYTF,TGCGCCAGCAGTCAGCCCGGTAGGGGGAGAGGCTACACCTTC
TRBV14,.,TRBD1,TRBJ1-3,CASSRRQGGGNTIYF,TGTGCCAGCAGCCGGCGACAGGGCGGTGGAAACACCATATATTTT
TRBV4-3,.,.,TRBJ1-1,CASSQANTEAFF,TGCGCCAGCAGCCAGGCCAACACTGAAGCTTTCTTT
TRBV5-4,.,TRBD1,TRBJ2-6,CASRPGTGEWANVLTF,TGTGCCAGCAGACCCGGGACAGGGGAATGGGCCAACGTCCTGACTTTC
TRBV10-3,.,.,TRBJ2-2,CAIATGSTGELFF,TGTGCCATCGCAACAGGGAGCACCGGGGAGCTGTTTTTT
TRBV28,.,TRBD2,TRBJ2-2,CASRTLAGGPTGELFF,TGTGCCAGCAGGACACTAGCGGGGGGCCCCACCGGGGAGCTGTTTTTT
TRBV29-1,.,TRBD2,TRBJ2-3,CSVVGLAGYDTQYF,TGCAGCGTTGTGGGACTAGCGGGATATGATACGCAGTATTTT
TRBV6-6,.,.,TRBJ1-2,CASSNTENYGYTF,TGTGCCAGCAGTAATACAGAGAACTATGGCTACACCTTC
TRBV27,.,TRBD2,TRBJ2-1,CASSWEGNYNEQFF,TGTGCCAGCTCCTGGGAGGGTAACTACAATGAGCAGTTCTTC
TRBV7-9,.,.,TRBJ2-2,CASSSILEGELFF,TGTGCCAGCAGCTCCATATTAGAGGGGGAGCTGTTTTTT
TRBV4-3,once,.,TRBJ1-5,CASSQEGGQPQHF,TGCGCCAGCAGCCAAGAAGGGGGACAGCCCCAGCATTTT
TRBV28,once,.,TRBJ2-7,CASSFSAGTPYYEQYF,TGTGCCAGCAGTTTCTCCGCCGGGACACCTTATTACGAGCAGTACTTC
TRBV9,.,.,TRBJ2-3,CASSVGQYGTDTQYF,TGTGCCAGCAGCGTCGGGCAATACGGCACAGATACGCAGTATTTT
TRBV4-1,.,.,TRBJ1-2,CASSQAGPRANGYTF,TGCGCCAGCAGCCAAGCAGGACCCAGGGCTAACGGCTACACCTTC
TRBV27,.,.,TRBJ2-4,CASSLGTPIAKNIQYF,TGTGCCAGCAGTTTAGGGACACCGATAGCCAAAAACATTCAGTACTTC
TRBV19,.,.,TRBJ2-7,CASSQGYEQYF,TGTGCCAGTAGTCAGGGGTACGAGCAGTACTTC
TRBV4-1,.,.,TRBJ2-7,CASSLSPGGGSYEQYF,TGCGCCAGCAGCCTCTCCCCCGGTGGGGGCTCCTACGAGCAGTACTTC
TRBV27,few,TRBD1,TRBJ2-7,CASFGTGGSYEQYF,TGTGCCAGCTTCGGGACAGGGGGCTCCTACGAGCAGTACTTC